These 23 T cell receptor beta chains came from one sample sequenced in a study of blood T cell repertoires in COVID-19. Clones were read by immunoSEQ multiplex PCR, and TCRdb kept only the in-frame ones, dropping some. The table includes tens of thousands of clones, 83% detected once. The material sequenced was peripheral blood. Every receptor here comes from a woman aged 60 to 75 with acute or convalescent COVID-19.

V is TRBV30 and J is TRBJ1-1; perhaps TRBD1 as D (5 bases). Trimming removed 0 bases at V and 1 base at J, with 9 bases between. CDR1 and CDR2 from the germline V gene are GTSNPN and SVGIG (reference sequence). The CDR3 is 14 amino acids. The CDR3 here is CAWSVLTGNTEAFF. CDR3 bases: TGTGCCTGGAGTGTACTAACAGGGAACACTGAAGCTTTCTTT.

The chain recombines TRBV6-2 or TRBV6-3 with TRBJ1-1, with D hard to call. The CDR3 consists of 13 residues. Per germline, CDR1 MNHEY and CDR2 SVGEGT. Trimming pared 3 bases from V and 1 base from J, leaving 6 bases between. Written as DNA, the CDR3 is TGTGCCAGCAGTTATGCCAGGAACACTGAAGCTTTCTTT. Encoded protein: CASSYARNTEAFF.

The V gene is TRBV7-3, the J gene TRBJ2-1, with 15 bases aligning to TRBD2. From germline, CDR1 is SGHTA and CDR2 FQGTGA. The CDR3 consists of 19 residues. V shed 4 bases and J 6 bases; nucleotides not matched to a gene: 13. The CDR3 nucleotides are TGTGCCAGCAGCTCCTCGGGACTAGCGGGGGGCACGAGTCCCAATGAGCAGTTCTTC. It codes for CASSSSGLAGGTSPNEQFF. The complete variable domain, with remaining parts taken from reference TRBV7-3 and TRBJ2-1, reads GAGVSQTPSNKVTEKGKYVELRCDPISGHTALYWYRQSLGQGPEFLIYFQGTGAADDSGLPNDRFFAVRPEGSVSTLKIQRTERGDSAVYLCASSSSGLAGGTSPNEQFFGPGTRLTVL.

The chain joins TRBV20-1 to TRBJ1-1; D is perhaps TRBD1 (6 bases). V was pared by 6 bases and J by 8 bases, with 13 bases between. The CDR3 length is 11 residues. Germline V gene sequence: CDR1 DFQATT, CDR2 SNEGSKA (reference sequence). The CDR3: CSAITGLEAFF. In DNA form, the CDR3 reads TGCAGTGCAATCACAGGGTTAGAAGCTTTCTTT.

The genes are TRBV6-5 and TRBJ1-2; 7 bases match TRBD1. The CDR3 totals 14 residues. Losses at the gene ends were 6 bases for V and 5 bases for J; bases not matched to a gene: 9. From germline, CDR1 is MNHEY and CDR2 SVGAGI. The DNA for the CDR3 is TGTGCCAGCAGATCAAACAGGGGTCCTTATGGCTACACCTTC. Translation gives CASRSNRGPYGYTF.

This chain uses TRBV11-1 with TRBJ1-1; 7 positions agree with TRBD1. Germline V gives CDR1 SGHAT, CDR2 FQDESV (reference sequence). After removal of 5 bases from V and 5 bases from J, the junction contained 5 bases not matched to a gene. CDR3 length equals 13 residues. The CDR3 here is CASSVTGVTEAFF. The CDR3 DNA is TGTGCCAGCAGCGTAACAGGGGTGACTGAAGCTTTCTTT.

The chain couples TRBV4-3 to TRBJ2-7, with a possible D match to TRBD1 (6 bases). Germline lookup yields CDR1 LGHNA and CDR2 YSLEER. V lost 1 base, J lost 3 bases, and 13 bases lay in between. This CDR3 comprises 15 residues. CDR3 nucleotides: TGCGCCAGCAGCCAAGCTTCGGGGACACACTACGAGCAGTACTTC. It yields the protein CASSQASGTHYEQYF.

Written as DNA, the CDR3 is TGTGCCAGCAGCAAAACAGGGGGTCTGAACACTGAAGCTTTCTTT. It is translated as CASSKTGGLNTEAFF. V usage is TRBV21-1 and J usage is TRBJ1-1; TRBD1, as called in the table, went unchecked against the DNA. TRBV21-1 is shown as a pseudogene. This CDR3 region has 15 residues.

J is TRBJ2-1 and V is TRBV19, with TRBD1 matching 11 bases. CDR1 and CDR2 from the germline V gene are LNHDA and SQIVND (reference sequence). The CDR3 contains 15 residues. V trimming: 5 bases; J trimming: 4 bases; junction bases outside the gene matches: 4. The CDR3 nucleotides read TGTGCCAGTAGTCTCCGGGACAGGGGGTACAATGAGCAGTTCTTC. It is translated as CASSLRDRGYNEQFF.

CDR3 loop: CSVEGEGLGSGNTIYF. CDR3 in DNA: TGCAGCGTTGAAGGGGAGGGCCTCGGCTCTGGAAACACCATATATTTT. The chain carries TRBV29-1 and TRBJ1-3; D gene unclear. This CDR3 is 16 amino acids long. Germline V gene sequence: CDR1 SQVTM, CDR2 ANQGSEA. Trimming took off 1 base at V and 0 bases at J, with 13 bases between the two ends.

The chain employs TRBV2 and TRBJ1-4; D possibly corresponds to TRBD1 (6 bases). The CDR3 is made up of 14 amino acids. Germline CDR1 and CDR2: SNHLY and FYNNEI. V shed 3 bases and J shed 13 bases, with 18 bases lying between them. CDR3 amino acids: CASSDPGGAVGLFF. CDR3 in DNA: TGTGCCAGCAGTGACCCCGGGGGGGCAGTGGGACTGTTTTTT.

Regarding this clone: Other DNA sequences in this specimen translate into the identical CDR3. CDR3 region: CASSYGDAYQPQHF. As DNA, the CDR3 is TGTGCCAGCAGCTACGGGGATGCATACCAGCCCCAGCATTTT. V is TRBV3-1 (or the pseudogene TRBV3-2) and J is TRBJ1-5; D uncertain. V gave up 5 bases and J gave up 7 bases, with 15 bases separating them. Germline V CDR1 and CDR2: LGHDT, YNNKEL (reference sequence). The CDR3 spans 14 residues.

This rearrangement joins TRBV19 to TRBJ1-4; TRBD1 might be the D (5 bases). CDR1 and CDR2 (germline): LNHDA, SQIVND (reference sequence). This CDR3 has 14 residues. Trimming shortened V by 7 bases and J by 4 bases, and 13 bases separated the two germline ends. CDR3 loop: CASNRAGHNEKLFF. The CDR3 bases are TGTGCCAGTAACCGTGCAGGGCATAATGAAAAACTGTTTTTT.

Comments on this clone: One end of the junction is discordant with germline, which a read error may explain. This chain joins TRBV9 and TRBJ1-2, with D possibly matching TRBD1 (6 bases). CDR1 and CDR2 (germline): SGDLS, YYNGEE. This CDR3 has 12 residues. The CDR3 region has the DNA TGTGCCAGCAGCGTAGGATTGGCAGGGGCGATCTTC. Residues: CASSVGLAGAIF.

The chain carries TRBV30 and TRBJ1-5; D gene unclear. Trimming cost V 5 bases and J 1 base, with 15 bases left between them. The CDR3 covers 15 residues. Germline V gene data show CDR1 as GTSNPN and CDR2 as SVGIG (reference sequence). The CDR3 DNA reads TGTGCCTGGCAGAGGGATGGGGTGAGCAATCAGCCCCAGCATTTT. Protein sequence: CAWQRDGVSNQPQHF.

This clone was found once. Other DNA sequences within the sample encode an identical CDR3. The rearrangement uses TRBV3-1 (or the pseudogene TRBV3-2) and TRBJ1-2; D remains ambiguous. This CDR3 spans 13 amino acids. From germline, CDR1 is LGHDT and CDR2 YNNKEL (reference sequence). Between the trimmed V and J ends, which lost 0 bases and 1 base, there was a span of 3 bases. The CDR3 region is CASSQDSNYGYTF. DNA for the CDR3: TGTGCCAGCAGCCAAGATAGTAACTATGGCTACACCTTC.

This clone was seen just once. The V gene is TRBV10-3, the J gene TRBJ1-5; D might be TRBD1 (5 bases). From germline, CDR1 is ENHRY and CDR2 SYGVKD. The CDR3 is 13 amino acids. Between the trimmed V and J ends, which lost 6 bases and 3 bases, there was a span of 9 bases. CDR3 DNA sequence: TGTGCCATCAGGGGGGGGATCAATCAGCCCCAGCATTTT. This codes for CAIRGGINQPQHF.

The genes are TRBV18 and TRBJ2-3, with 10 bases identical to TRBD2. CDR3 length equals 16 residues. With V trimmed by 1 base and J by 5 bases, 6 bases remained unmatched. The germline V gene encodes CDR1 KGHSH and CDR2 LQKENI. Written as DNA, the CDR3 is TGTGCCAGCTCACCACTCCTAGCGGGGGTTGGAGATACGCAGTATTTT. Translated: CASSPLLAGVGDTQYF.

V and J are TRBV2 and TRBJ2-2, with TRBD2 matching 12 bases. The V segment lost 7 bases and the J segment 5 bases; nucleotides outside the gene matches: 11. Germline CDR1 SNHLY, CDR2 FYNNEI. The CDR3 runs to 17 residues. CDR3 protein: CASIVRLAGDDTGELFF. For the CDR3, the DNA is TGTGCCAGCATTGTTCGACTAGCGGGAGACGATACCGGGGAGCTGTTTTTT.

This clone was detected once. This chain joins TRBV5-1 and TRBJ2-1; possibly TRBD2 for D (5 bases). The CDR3 covers 15 residues. Per germline, CDR1 SGHRS and CDR2 YFSETQ. Trimming pared 6 bases from V and 7 bases from J, leaving 20 bases between. This CDR3 reads CASTQGLAGGNEQFF. In nucleotides, the CDR3 is TGCGCCAGCACCCAAGGCCTAGCAGGTGGGAATGAGCAGTTCTTC.

The chain uses TRBV30 and TRBJ2-7; 7 nucleotides line up with TRBD1. This CDR3 comprises 12 residues. Per germline, CDR1 GTSNPN and CDR2 SVGIG (reference sequence). V dropped 4 bases and J dropped 3; count of bases not matched to a gene: 3. This CDR3 reads CAWKTGIYEQYF. The CDR3 nucleotides are TGTGCCTGGAAGACAGGGATCTACGAGCAGTACTTC. Complete variable domain (other parts from reference TRBV30 and TRBJ2-7): SQTIHQWPATLVQPVGSPLSLECTVEGTSNPNLYWYRQAAGRGLQLLFYSVGIGQISSEVPQNLSASRPQDRQFILSSKKLLLSDSGFYLCAWKTGIYEQYFGPGTRLTVT.

The rearrangement joins TRBV29-1 to TRBJ1-2; TRBD1 matches at 9 bases. CDR1 SQVTM and CDR2 ANQGSEA come from the germline V gene. The CDR3 consists of 13 residues. Trimming cost V 7 bases and J 8 bases; bases outside gene matches: 11. In nucleotides, the CDR3 is TGCAGCGCCCAGGTACAGGGGGCAGGAGGCTACACCTTC. This codes for CSAQVQGAGGYTF.

The genes are TRBV28 and TRBJ2-7; D not resolved. The CDR3 runs to 13 residues. Trimming pared 6 bases from V and 1 base from J, leaving 10 bases between. The germline CDR1 and CDR2 sequences are MDHEN and SYDVKM. The CDR3 loop is CASRPSLSYEQYF. The CDR3 region has the DNA TGTGCCAGCAGACCGAGTTTGTCCTACGAGCAGTACTTC.